This T cell receptor beta chain was sequenced for a study of blood T cell repertoires in COVID-19. Study at large: Acute and convalescent COVID-19 samples came from the United States, Italy and Spain. T cells, B-cell-depleted T cells, or PBMCs provided the cDNA or gDNA that served as material.

In the case of this clone: A read error may account for a junction end that differs from germline.

Germline lookup yields CDR1 MNHNS and CDR2 SASEGT. The CDR3 totals 13 residues. Authors' analysis steps: Counts of nucleated cells, estimated from reference gene primer amplification, were obtained. Here immunoSEQ multiplex PCR was the method, and the copy in TCRdb shows in-frame clones only, minus some. The V and J calls and clone size come from that table; D and trimming were worked out from the DNA. The data show approximately 110,000 clones, with 69% seen just once and about 6.5% held by the top ten. The chain is built from TRBV6-1 and TRBJ1-6; D is ambiguous. Sequencing was done on a sample of peripheral blood. The sequence was obtained from an elderly man with acute or convalescent COVID-19. As DNA, the CDR3 is TGTGCCAGCAGGGAAGTCAATAATTCACCCCTCCACTTT. Its translation: CASREVNNSPLHF.